One sample yielded the 24 T cell receptor beta chains listed below, sequenced in a study of shared clonotypes between healthy human individuals. Here immunoSEQ multiplex PCR was the method, and the copy in TCRdb shows in-frame clones only, minus some. The sample carries millions of clones, approximately 95% recorded once. Source material: naive CD4+ T cells from PBMCs. Subset indicated: CD45RA+ positively selected. All receptors come from a man aged 18 to 29 in good health. Some clones in this sample may be carry-over from other donors' samples.

V is TRBV10-3 and J is TRBJ1-2; TRBD1 is a possible D gene (5 bases). This CDR3 comprises 14 residues. Germline CDR1 ENHRY, CDR2 SYGVKD. Deletions cut 4 bases from V and 4 bases from J, with 13 bases between. The CDR3 spells CAISVGGEPYGYTF. The CDR3 DNA sequence: TGTGCCATCAGTGTAGGAGGGGAGCCCTATGGCTACACCTTC.

The chain links TRBV11-2 to TRBJ2-1, with a weak D call TRBD2 (5 bases). There are 12 residues in the CDR3. Germline assignment: CDR1 SGHAT and CDR2 FQNNGV. Between the trimmed V and J ends, which lost 7 bases and 8 bases, there was a span of 12 bases. For the CDR3, the DNA is TGTGCCAGCACCCCGATGCGGGATGAGCAGTTCTTC. It specifies CASTPMRDEQFF.

The chain has TRBV5-4 and TRBJ2-1; D call uncertain. Germline V gene lookup returns CDR1 SGHNT and CDR2 YYREEE (reference sequence). The CDR3 is 11 amino acids. V lost 6 bases, J lost 9 bases, and 10 bases lay in between. This CDR3 is CASTILSEQFF. As DNA, the CDR3 is TGTGCCAGCACGATCCTTAGTGAGCAGTTCTTC.

This clone was counted once. Other DNA sequences of this sample code for an identical CDR3. CDR3 sequence (DNA): TGCGCCAGCAGCTTAACTAGCGGGAGCAATGAGCAGTTCTTC. This encodes CASSLTSGSNEQFF. The chain recombines TRBV5-1 with TRBJ2-1; 11 nucleotides agree with TRBD2. Looked up from germline, CDR1 is SGHRS and CDR2 is YFSETQ. The ends lost 2 bases at V and 6 bases at J; junction bases unmatched: 1. There are 14 residues in the CDR3.

The chain is built from TRBV5-1 and TRBJ2-3; 12 bases are a match to TRBD2. The CDR3 length is 18 residues. Trimming at V came to 4 bases and at J to 0 bases, leaving 9 bases not matched to a gene. Germline loops: CDR1 SGHRS, CDR2 YFSETQ. The CDR3 DNA follows: TGCGCCAGCAGCCCCGGGACTAGCGGGCCCCCTAGCACAGATACGCAGTATTTT. This translates into CASSPGTSGPPSTDTQYF.

V and J are TRBV2 and TRBJ2-1; D unclear. Trimming left V 4 bases short and J 0 bases short, with 7 bases between. Germline CDR1 and CDR2: SNHLY and FYNNEI. The CDR3 is made up of 14 amino acids. CDR3 bases: TGTGCCAGCAGTGCCCAGAACTCCTACAATGAGCAGTTCTTC. Its protein is CASSAQNSYNEQFF.

The J gene is TRBJ2-5, the V gene TRBV5-6, with D possibly being TRBD1 or TRBD2 (5 bases each). V lost 3 bases to trimming and J lost 4 bases, with 22 bases between them. The germline gives CDR1 SGHDT, CDR2 YYEEEE. This CDR3 spans 17 amino acids. The CDR3 region has the DNA TGTGCCAGCAGCTCGGACCGGGACGGAGTCTGGGTAGAGACCCAGTACTTC. Protein sequence: CASSSDRDGVWVETQYF.

The rearrangement joins TRBV5-1 to TRBJ2-3; weak D call: TRBD1 (6 bases). V lost 0 bases and J lost 4, with 15 bases in between. CDR1 is SGHRS and CDR2 is YFSETQ in the germline V gene. This CDR3 has 16 residues. CDR3 nucleotides: TGCGCCAGCAGCTTGGGGGGGCATCTATCGGCAGATACGCAGTATTTT. Protein sequence: CASSLGGHLSADTQYF.

J is TRBJ1-4 and V is TRBV2; 9 bases line up with TRBD1. This CDR3 has 14 residues. The V gene's germline CDR1 is SNHLY and CDR2 FYNNEI. V lost 6 bases to trimming and J lost 7 bases; unmatched junction nucleotides: 6. CDR3 sequence (DNA): TGTGCCAGCAGCAAAGGGACAGGGCTTGAAAAACTGTTTTTT. Its translation: CASSKGTGLEKLFF.

The chain is built from TRBV18 and TRBJ2-6; D ambiguous. Trimming took 3 bases from V and 0 from J, leaving 6 bases between them. Germline V gene sequence: CDR1 KGHSH, CDR2 LQKENI. The CDR3 runs to 15 residues. The CDR3 nucleotides read TGTGCCAGCTCACCCGACCCCTCTGGGGCCAACGTCCTGACTTTC. The encoded protein is CASSPDPSGANVLTF.

This clone was seen only once. The V gene is TRBV7-2, the J gene TRBJ2-7; D is possibly TRBD1 (8 bases). This CDR3 is 15 amino acids long. With 5 bases removed from V and 2 bases from J, the gap between germline ends came to 16 bases. Germline CDR1 reads SGHTA; CDR2 reads FQGNSA. CDR3 coding DNA: TGTGCCAGCAGCACCAACAGGGGGGGGACCTACGAGCAGTACTTC. Its translation: CASSTNRGGTYEQYF.

This clone was picked up one time. This chain connects TRBV6-6 to TRBJ2-5; the match to TRBD2 covers 11 bases. V was clipped by 6 bases and J by 1 base; unmatched bases: 7. CDR1 and CDR2 (germline): MNHNY, SVGAGI (reference sequence). The CDR3 length is 16 residues. The CDR3 here is CASSLGTSGSQETQYF. CDR3 coding DNA: TGTGCCAGCAGCCTCGGGACTAGCGGTTCCCAAGAGACCCAGTACTTC.

This clone was counted once. This chain uses TRBV6-6 with TRBJ1-1; D remains unclear. Germline V gene sequence: CDR1 MNHNY, CDR2 SVGAGI (reference sequence). V dropped 6 bases and J dropped 8 bases, with 10 bases sitting between them. This CDR3 region has 11 residues. DNA of the CDR3: TGTGCCAGCAGCCGACGGGCAGAAGCTTTCTTT. It codes for CASSRRAEAFF.

V and J are TRBV10-3 and TRBJ1-2, with TRBD1 identical over 10 bases. The CDR3 contains 17 residues. The V gene's germline CDR1 is ENHRY and CDR2 SYGVKD. Trimming cost V 8 bases and J 7 bases; bases outside gene matches: 19. The CDR3 DNA reads TGTGCCATCTCGGACAGGGGGAACAAAATGGGAAGTGGTGGCTACACCTTC. Its protein is CAISDRGNKMGSGGYTF.

The V and J genes are TRBV7-8 and TRBJ2-5; 8 nucleotides agree with TRBD2. The CDR3 runs to 14 residues. Germline V gene lookup returns CDR1 SGHVS and CDR2 FQNEAQ. Trimming took 7 bases from V and 4 from J; bases not matched to a gene: 8. The CDR3 sequence: CASNYGRAGETQYF. CDR3 DNA: TGTGCCAGCAACTACGGGAGGGCGGGAGAGACCCAGTACTTC.

This chain joins TRBV5-1 and TRBJ2-1; possibly TRBD2 for D (6 bases). Germline V gene lookup returns CDR1 SGHRS and CDR2 YFSETQ. CDR3 length equals 13 residues. Trimming shortened V by 2 bases and J by 6 bases, and 9 bases separated the two germline ends. CDR3 DNA sequence: TGCGCCAGCAGCTTCGGAGGGCCCAATGAGCAGTTCTTC. Amino acid sequence: CASSFGGPNEQFF. The full variable domain, its missing parts supplied by reference TRBV5-1 and TRBJ2-1, is KAGVTQTPRYLIKTRGQQVTLSCSPISGHRSVSWYQQTPGQGLQFLFEYFSETQRNKGNFPGRFSGRQFSNSRSEMNVSTLELGDSALYLCASSFGGPNEQFFGPGTRLTVL.

This chain connects TRBV2 to TRBJ2-5, with D unclear. V lost 7 bases to trimming and J lost 3 bases, with 12 bases between them. Germline V gene data show CDR1 as SNHLY and CDR2 as FYNNEI. The CDR3 covers 13 residues. In DNA, the CDR3 is TGTGCCAGCAAAAAACGCCTCGAAGAGACCCAGTACTTC. Protein sequence: CASKKRLEETQYF.

The V gene is TRBV19, the J gene TRBJ1-1; D is uncertain. Trimming pared 3 bases from V and 6 bases from J, leaving 20 bases between. CDR3 length equals 16 residues. Germline CDR1 is LNHDA and CDR2 is SQIVND (reference sequence). The CDR3 reads CASSIFGERKYPEAFF. The CDR3 DNA reads as TGTGCCAGTAGTATCTTCGGGGAGCGAAAGTATCCTGAAGCTTTCTTT.

V and J are TRBV7-3 and TRBJ1-1, with D unresolved. CDR1 and CDR2 (germline): SGHTA, FQGTGA. This CDR3 contains 16 residues. V was trimmed by 0 bases and J by 2 bases, leaving 13 bases between them. CDR3 sequence: CASSLTGEGGNTEAFF. The CDR3 region has the DNA TGTGCCAGCAGCTTAACGGGAGAAGGAGGAAACACTGAAGCTTTCTTT.

J is TRBJ2-5 and V is TRBV13; D may correspond to TRBD1 or TRBD2 (6 bases each). The V and J ends lost 3 bases and 4 bases respectively, with 18 bases between them. The CDR3 is made up of 16 amino acids. Germline-derived CDR1 and CDR2 are PRHDT and FYEKMQ (reference sequence). The CDR3 loop is CASSFSSGAKGETQYF. In nucleotides, the CDR3 is TGTGCCAGCAGCTTTTCGTCGGGGGCGAAGGGAGAGACCCAGTACTTC.

The rearrangement links TRBV6-4 to TRBJ2-2; tentative D call: TRBD2 (6 bases). The V end lost 5 bases, the J end lost 3 bases, and 13 bases lay between the germline ends. The CDR3 runs to 15 residues. The germline V gene has CDR1 MRHNA and CDR2 SNTAGT. The CDR3 DNA reads as TGTGCCAGCAGTCGCCGAGGAGGGGACACCGGGGAGCTGTTTTTT. This gives the protein CASSRRGGDTGELFF.

The rearrangement links TRBV28 to TRBJ1-1; the match to TRBD1 covers 7 bases. V shed 5 bases, J shed 12 bases, and the junction held 9 bases outside the gene matches. Germline assignment: CDR1 MDHEN and CDR2 SYDVKM. CDR3 length: 12 amino acids. CDR3 amino acids: CASSQRTGGPFF. The CDR3 bases are TGTGCCAGCAGTCAGAGGACAGGTGGCCCTTTCTTT.

This chain joins TRBV28 and TRBJ1-2; D remains unclear. Between the trimmed V and J ends, which lost 9 bases and 1 base, there was a span of 6 bases. Per the germline V gene, CDR1 is MDHEN and CDR2 is SYDVKM. The CDR3 contains 11 residues. The CDR3: CASELNYGYTF. The CDR3 bases are TGTGCCAGTGAACTTAACTATGGCTACACCTTC.

The J gene is TRBJ1-4, the V gene TRBV11-2; D might be TRBD1 (5 bases). The V gene's germline CDR1 is SGHAT and CDR2 FQNNGV. With 1 base removed from V and 8 bases from J, the gap between germline ends came to 17 bases. The CDR3 runs to 16 residues. The CDR3 DNA reads TGTGCCAGCAGCTTAGGGGGCCAAACGACGGGGGAAAAACTGTTTTTT. Its translation is CASSLGGQTTGEKLFF.